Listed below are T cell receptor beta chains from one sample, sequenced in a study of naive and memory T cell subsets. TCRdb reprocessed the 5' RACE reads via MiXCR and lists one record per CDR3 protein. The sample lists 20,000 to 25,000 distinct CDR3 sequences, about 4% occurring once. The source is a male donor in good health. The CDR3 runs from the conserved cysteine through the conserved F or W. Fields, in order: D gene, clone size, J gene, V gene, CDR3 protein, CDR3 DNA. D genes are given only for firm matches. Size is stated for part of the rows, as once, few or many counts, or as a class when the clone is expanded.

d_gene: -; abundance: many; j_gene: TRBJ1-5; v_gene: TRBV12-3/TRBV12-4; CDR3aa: CASSLWRGEDQPQHF; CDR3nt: TGTGCCAGCAGTTTATGGCGGGGGGAAGATCAGCCCCAGCATTTT
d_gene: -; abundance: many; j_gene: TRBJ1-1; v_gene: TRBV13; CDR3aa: CATGRAITEAFF; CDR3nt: TGTGCCACCGGACGGGCGATCACTGAAGCTTTCTTT
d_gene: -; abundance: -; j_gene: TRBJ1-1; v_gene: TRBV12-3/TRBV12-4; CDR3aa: CASRPPESTEAFF; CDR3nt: TGTGCCAGCAGGCCCCCCGAGAGCACTGAAGCTTTCTTT
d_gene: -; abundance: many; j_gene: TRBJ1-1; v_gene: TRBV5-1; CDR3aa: CASSSGQTMNTEAFF; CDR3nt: TGCGCCAGCAGCTCCGGCCAGACCATGAACACTGAAGCTTTCTTT
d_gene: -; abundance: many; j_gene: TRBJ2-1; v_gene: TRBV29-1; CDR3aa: CSVTQGEEQFF; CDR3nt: TGCAGCGTAACACAGGGTGAGGAGCAGTTCTTC
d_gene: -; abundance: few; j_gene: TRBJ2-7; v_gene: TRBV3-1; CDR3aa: CASSQGHHSYEQYF; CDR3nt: TGTGCCAGCAGCCAGGGACACCACTCCTACGAGCAGTACTTC
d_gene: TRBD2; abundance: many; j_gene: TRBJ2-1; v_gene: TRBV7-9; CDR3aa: CASSFPGLASFESSYNEQFF; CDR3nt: TGTGCCAGCAGCTTTCCGGGACTAGCGTCGTTTGAAAGCTCCTACAATGAGCAGTTCTTC
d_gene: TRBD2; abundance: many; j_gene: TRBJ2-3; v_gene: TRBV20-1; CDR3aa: CSAGKAGITDTQYF; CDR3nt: TGCAGTGCTGGAAAAGCGGGAATCACAGATACGCAGTATTTT
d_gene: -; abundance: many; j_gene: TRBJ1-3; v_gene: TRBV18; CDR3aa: CASSLPGQRNTIYF; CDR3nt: TGTGCCAGCTCACTCCCCGGACAGAGAAACACCATATATTTT
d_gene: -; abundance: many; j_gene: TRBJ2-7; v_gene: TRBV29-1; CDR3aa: CSAKTGEVHEQYF; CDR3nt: TGCAGCGCCAAAACAGGGGAGGTCCACGAGCAGTACTTC
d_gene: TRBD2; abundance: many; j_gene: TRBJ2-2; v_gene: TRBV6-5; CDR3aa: CASRTGLAGLGELFF; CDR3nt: TGTGCCAGCCGCACCGGACTAGCGGGTCTCGGGGAGCTGTTTTTT
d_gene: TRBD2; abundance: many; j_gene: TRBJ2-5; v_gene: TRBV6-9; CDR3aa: CASTQGLAGVLQETQYF; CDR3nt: TGTGCCAGCACCCAGGGACTAGCGGGGGTTCTCCAAGAGACCCAGTACTTC
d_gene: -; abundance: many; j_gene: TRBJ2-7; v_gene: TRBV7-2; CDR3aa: CASSLGLVTHAYYEQYF; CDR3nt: TGTGCCAGCAGCTTAGGCTTAGTAACCCACGCCTACTACGAGCAGTACTTC
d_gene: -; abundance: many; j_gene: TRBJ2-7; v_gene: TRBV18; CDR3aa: CASSPGANLIFYEQYF; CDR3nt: TGTGCCAGCTCACCGGGGGCCAACCTCATATTCTACGAGCAGTACTTC
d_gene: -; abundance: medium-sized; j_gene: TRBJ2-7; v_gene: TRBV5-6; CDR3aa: CASSSAVEQYF; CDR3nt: TGTGCCAGCAGTTCTGCAGTAGAGCAGTACTTC
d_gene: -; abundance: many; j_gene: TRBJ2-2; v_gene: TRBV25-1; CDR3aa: CASSDPMKVAGELFF; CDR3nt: TGTGCCAGCAGTGACCCGATGAAGGTCGCCGGGGAGCTGTTTTTT
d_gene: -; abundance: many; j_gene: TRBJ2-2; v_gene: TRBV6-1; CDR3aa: CASSEAHFPGWAGELFF; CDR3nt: TGTGCCAGCAGTGAAGCGCATTTTCCCGGGTGGGCCGGGGAGCTGTTTTTT
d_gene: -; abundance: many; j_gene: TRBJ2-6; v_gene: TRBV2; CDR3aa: CASSERQGGGGANVLTF; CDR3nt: TGTGCCAGCAGTGAAAGACAGGGAGGAGGTGGGGCCAACGTCCTGACTTTC
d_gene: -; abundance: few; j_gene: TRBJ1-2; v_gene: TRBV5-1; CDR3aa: CASRISSSYGDTF; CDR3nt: TGCGCCAGCAGAATCAGCAGTTCCTATGGCGACACCTTC
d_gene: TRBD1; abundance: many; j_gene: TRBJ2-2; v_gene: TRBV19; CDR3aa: CASSTTGGGGELFF; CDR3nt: TGTGCCAGTAGTACGACAGGGGGGGGCGGGGAGCTGTTTTTT
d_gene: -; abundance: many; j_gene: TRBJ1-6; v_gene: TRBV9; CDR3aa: CASSVTDQGNSPLHF; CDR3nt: TGTGCCAGCAGCGTAACTGATCAGGGGAATTCACCCCTCCACTTT
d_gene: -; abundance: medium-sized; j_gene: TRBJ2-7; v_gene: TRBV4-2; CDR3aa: CASSQDPGSYEQYF; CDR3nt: TGTGCCAGCAGCCAAGACCCGGGCTCCTACGAGCAGTACTTC
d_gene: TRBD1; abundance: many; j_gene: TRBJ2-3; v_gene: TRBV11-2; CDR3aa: CASSLNDRGSTDTQYF; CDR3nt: TGTGCCAGCAGCTTGAACGACAGGGGATCCACAGATACGCAGTATTTT
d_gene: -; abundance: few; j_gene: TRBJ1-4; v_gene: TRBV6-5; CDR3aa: CASSSRDISNEKLFF; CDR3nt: TGTGCCAGCAGTTCCCGGGACATCTCTAATGAAAAACTGTTTTTT
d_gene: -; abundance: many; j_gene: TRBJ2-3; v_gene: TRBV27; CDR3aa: CASIQAYPGEGWIDTQYF; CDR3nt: TGTGCCAGCATACAAGCCTACCCGGGGGAAGGGTGGATAGATACGCAGTATTTT
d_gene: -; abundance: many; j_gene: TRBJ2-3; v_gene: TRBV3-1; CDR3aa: CASSQTHTQYF; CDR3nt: TGTGCCAGCAGCCAAACCCATACGCAGTATTTT